This paragraph reports one T cell receptor (beta chain). Its antigen is not yet known. No clone much larger than this one lies a single base away; base qualities are absent. One collaborating source in Seattle enrolled patients during active infection and followed them longitudinally through the course of disease. The collaborating institutions used their own protocols to collect whole blood in K2EDTA tubes. Collaborator samples were shipped for TCRbeta analysis as frozen whole blood, isolated PBMCs, or DNA extracted from either sample type. This entry belongs to a study of blood T cell repertoires in COVID-19 (dated by TCRdb to the early 2020s). Background for the entire study: Samples covering the acute and convalescent phases of COVID-19 were provided by collaborators in the United States, Italy and Spain. The dataset comprised deeply sampled blood TCRbeta repertoires from subjects exposed to, actively infected with, or recovered from COVID-19. The prospective study material was composed of cDNA or gDNA derived from T cells, B-cell-depleted T cells, or PBMCs. Samples were obtained from the ongoing ImmuneRACE study (first 160 participants) and from some 1,200 subjects provided by 6 global collaborators. The repertoires were released in a freely available public database intended as a resource for research on the immune response to SARS-CoV-2. Sample metadata almost always included a de-identified subject ID, COVID-19 status, age in years and sex. HLA class I and class II types, where available, came from metadata supplied by the sample provider rather than from assay-based typing. What the authors observed across the whole study: The amount of clinical and demographic metadata varied by source and participant and was provided uncurated.

TCRbeta CDR3 regions were amplified from genomic DNA by means of the immunoSEQ Assay, a bias-controlled multiplex PCR. The authors processed their data as follows. The number of nucleated cells in each sample was estimated from the amplification of reference gene primers within the assay. To quantify the absolute abundance of each unique TCRbeta CDR3 rearrangement, sequence reads were collapsed and filtered. Productive Simpson clonality was computed per sample as the square root of Simpson's diversity index over productive rearrangements. In TCRdb, the immuneACCESS table is reduced to in-frame sequences with V and J assigned. These tables do not hold every clone; where another copy was compared, an unresolved V gene accounts for under half, and the others remain unexplained. The V and J calls and clone size are taken from that table; D and trimming were inferred from the DNA. The sample table shows around 250,000 clones, and roughly 82% are seen once. The ten largest clonotypes hold about 5.4% of the sample.

This sequence was found in a woman of 80 years or more with COVID-19, enrolled during active disease. Input material: peripheral blood.

The CDR3 region reads CASSLFNRGAFGYTF. In nucleotides, the sequence is TGTGCCAGCAGCTTATTTAACAGGGGAGCATTTGGCTACACCTTC. The V and J genes are TRBV7-2 and TRBJ1-2; TRBD1 fits 7 bases in the junction. Trimmed from V: 2 bases; trimmed from J: 7 bases; junction bases lacking a gene match: 10. The germline V gene specifies SGHTA as CDR1 and FQGNSA as CDR2. The CDR3 contains 15 residues, cysteine and phenylalanine counted. The DNA shown is the 45-base CDR3, in frame from base 1.